Below are 13 T cell receptor beta chains sequenced from a single sample in a study of a mutant IDH1 vaccine in newly diagnosed glioma. The table came from immunoSEQ multiplex PCR; TCRdb's copy has only in-frame clones and leaves some out. Among about 68,000 clones listed, approximately 79% were seen once. Time point defined: baseline, week 1 (first vaccination visit). This sample's treatment: pre-vaccination baseline after standard-of-care therapy. This specimen was PBMCs, taken from a glioma patient treated with radiotherapy, temozolomide or both. These receptor sequences come from a man aged 50-60 years with glioma.

The chain has TRBV5-5 and TRBJ2-5, with D unclear. Trimming removed 0 bases from V and 2 bases from J, with 8 bases in between. The CDR3 runs 14 residues. Germline values: CDR1 SGHKS, CDR2 YYEKEE (reference sequence). The CDR3 sequence is CASSLESYQETQYF. CDR3 nucleotides: TGTGCCAGCAGCTTGGAGAGCTATCAAGAGACCCAGTACTTC.

V usage is TRBV4-1 and J usage is TRBJ1-1; 9 positions match TRBD1. The germline CDR1 and CDR2 sequences are MGHRA and YSYEKL. V lost 4 bases, J lost 4 bases, and 16 bases stayed unmatched. This CDR3 is built from 18 residues. The CDR3 nucleotides are TGCGCCAGCAGCCCACCCCCTCGACCGGGACAGGGAGTCACTGAAGCTTTCTTT. It yields the protein CASSPPPRPGQGVTEAFF.

This clone appeared a few times. The chain has TRBV4-1 and TRBJ1-2; 9 positions agree with TRBD1. V shed 4 bases, J shed 2 bases, and the junction held 5 bases outside the gene matches. This CDR3 comprises 15 residues. CDR1 MGHRA and CDR2 YSYEKL come from the germline V gene. CDR3 in amino acids: CASSPGTGTNYGYTF. CDR3 bases: TGCGCCAGCAGCCCCGGGACAGGGACCAACTATGGCTACACCTTC.

This clone was seen a handful of times. J is TRBJ2-5 and V is TRBV7-2; D may be TRBD1 (5 bases). Deletions cut 5 bases from V and 3 bases from J, with 19 bases between. CDR3 length: 16 amino acids. The V gene's germline CDR1 is SGHTA and CDR2 FQGNSA. DNA for the CDR3: TGTGCCAGCAGCCTGAGTTCCCTGTTGACAGAAGAGACCCAGTACTTC. The encoded protein is CASSLSSLLTEETQYF. Drawing the rest from reference TRBV7-2 and TRBJ2-5, the complete variable domain is GAGVSQSPSNKVTEKGKDVELRCDPISGHTALYWYRQSLGQGLEFLIYFQGNSAPDKSGLPSDRFSAERTGGSVSTLTIQRTQQEDSAVYLCASSLSSLLTEETQYFGPGTRLLVL.

This clone was detected once. The junction and the germline gene differ at one end; a read error may be behind it. The genes are TRBV29-1 and TRBJ2-7; D may match TRBD1 or TRBD2 (6 bases each). The germline V gene encodes CDR1 SQVTM and CDR2 ANQGSEA. The CDR3 runs to 14 residues. The CDR3 DNA sequence: TGCAGCGTCGAAGGAGGGGACATAGGTTACGAGCAGTACTTC. Protein sequence: CSVEGGDIGYEQYF.

The chain has TRBV2 and TRBJ2-7; 9 positions agree with TRBD1. This CDR3 is 16 amino acids long. Germline CDR1 reads SNHLY; CDR2 reads FYNNEI. With V trimmed by 6 bases and J by 6 bases, 15 bases remained unmatched. The CDR3 region has the DNA TGTGCCAGCAGCGCCCCGGGACAGGGTATCCGGCTCGAGCAGTACTTC. Encoded protein: CASSAPGQGIRLEQYF.

The chain carries TRBV7-2 and TRBJ1-4; D perhaps matches TRBD1 (5 bases). This CDR3 has 16 amino acids. CDR1 and CDR2 (germline): SGHTA, FQGNSA. V was shortened by 8 bases and J by 4 bases, with 20 bases between the two germline ends. CDR3 sequence: CASGPLPGLINEKLFF. The CDR3 DNA follows: TGTGCCAGCGGTCCACTCCCGGGACTGATTAATGAAAAACTGTTTTTT.

In regard to this clone: At one boundary the junction diverges from the germline segment, which might be a read error. The sample has other DNA sequences that encode this CDR3 too. The CDR3: CASSYGRRGGEQYF. In DNA, the CDR3 is TGCGCCAGCAGTTACGGGAGAAGGGGAGGCGAGCAGTACTTC. The J gene is TRBJ2-7, the V gene TRBV6-5; possibly TRBD2 for D (6 bases). The germline V gene encodes CDR1 MNHEY and CDR2 SVGAGI. The CDR3 extends over 14 amino acids.

This chain connects TRBV5-1 to TRBJ2-5; the D gene could be TRBD1 or TRBD2 (5 bases each). The germline V and J ends were trimmed by 2 bases and 5 bases, with 13 bases remaining between them. The germline gives CDR1 SGHRS, CDR2 YFSETQ. CDR3 length: 14 residues. The DNA for the CDR3 is TGCGCCAGCAGCTTATCTGGGGACGAGGAGACCCAGTACTTC. Protein product: CASSLSGDEETQYF.

Only a few counts were recorded for this clone. This chain joins TRBV4-1 and TRBJ1-1; a possible D gene is TRBD1 (5 bases). Trimming left V 1 base short and J 1 base short, with 10 bases between. The CDR3 is 15 residues long. Per the germline V gene, CDR1 is MGHRA and CDR2 is YSYEKL. The CDR3 region is CASSQVPGRNTEAFF. In nucleotides, the CDR3 is TGCGCCAGCAGCCAAGTGCCGGGGCGGAACACTGAAGCTTTCTTT.

The V gene is TRBV7-2, the J gene TRBJ1-1, with 7 bases aligning to TRBD1. The germline gives CDR1 SGHTA, CDR2 FQGNSA. Trimming cost V 5 bases and J 4 bases; bases outside gene matches: 4. This CDR3 is 13 amino acids long. As DNA, the CDR3 is TGTGCCAGCAGCCGTGACAGGGCCACTGAAGCTTTCTTT. This sequence encodes CASSRDRATEAFF.

This clone has only a few counts. This chain links TRBV4-2 with TRBJ1-3; D gene unclear. The CDR3 spans 15 residues. V was pared by 0 bases and J by 3 bases, with 9 bases between. Germline CDR1 reads LGHNA; CDR2 reads YNFKEQ. The CDR3 DNA sequence: TGTGCCAGCAGCCAAGAGGGCAGGATTGGAAACACCATATATTTT. The encoded protein is CASSQEGRIGNTIYF.

This chain uses TRBV19 with TRBJ2-2, with 10 bases that match TRBD1. The CDR3 runs 17 residues. Germline V gene lookup returns CDR1 LNHDA and CDR2 SQIVND (reference sequence). The V segment lost 5 bases and the J segment 5 bases; nucleotides outside the gene matches: 11. The CDR3 sequence: CASSANRDRGRTGELFF. CDR3 DNA sequence: TGTGCCAGTAGTGCAAACCGGGACAGGGGACGGACCGGGGAGCTGTTTTTT.